Listed here are 15 T cell receptor beta chains from one sample, sequenced in a study of cytomegalovirus exposure and HLA in healthy donors. Vbeta (60) and Jbeta (13) primers were used in the PCR. Measured with immunoSEQ multiplex PCR; TCRdb has only the in-frame clones, and not every one. Among 87,000 or so clones listed, 55% to 75% were seen once. The sample taken for sequencing was PBMCs. These receptors were obtained from a man aged 55 to 69 in good health and CMV-seronegative.

V gene TRBV9 combines with J gene TRBJ2-3, with 11 bases matching TRBD2. J was trimmed by 2 bases and V by 3 bases; bases with no gene match: 5. This CDR3 region has 16 residues. CDR1 is SGDLS and CDR2 is YYNGEE in the germline V gene. The CDR3 region is CASSAPSGGITDTQYF. The CDR3, as DNA: TGTGCCAGCAGCGCCCCTAGCGGGGGGATCACAGATACGCAGTATTTT.

This clone is a singleton in its sample. This chain uses TRBV5-1 with TRBJ1-3; 8 bases align to TRBD1. The V segment lost 3 bases and the J segment 3 bases; nucleotides outside the gene matches: 8. The germline V gene encodes CDR1 SGHRS and CDR2 YFSETQ. The CDR3 contains 16 residues. CDR3 sequence: CASSSTGQAFGNTIYF. The CDR3 region has the DNA TGCGCCAGCAGCTCCACGGGACAGGCCTTTGGAAACACCATATATTTT.

The chain couples TRBV5-3 to TRBJ1-1; tentatively, D is TRBD1 (6 bases). TRBV5-3 is marked as an open reading frame, function uncertain. The CDR3 totals 17 residues. The ends were cut back, 1 base at V and 0 bases at J, with 16 bases in the middle. CDR3: CARSLLRPGVLNTEAFF. The CDR3, as DNA: TGTGCCAGAAGCTTGTTACGGCCAGGGGTTTTGAACACTGAAGCTTTCTTT.

The chain carries TRBV18 and TRBJ1-5, with unresolved D. The CDR3 is 14 amino acids. Trimming took 3 bases from V and 1 from J, leaving 7 bases between them. Germline V gene data show CDR1 as KGHSH and CDR2 as LQKENI. The CDR3 region has the DNA TGTGCCAGCTCACCGACTAACAGCAATCAGCCCCAGCATTTT. Translated: CASSPTNSNQPQHF.

The V gene is TRBV27, the J gene TRBJ2-7; TRBD1 is a possible D gene (5 bases). Germline values: CDR1 MNHEY, CDR2 SMNVEV (reference sequence). The CDR3 runs to 14 residues. Trimming took 7 bases from V and 2 from J, leaving 15 bases between them. CDR3 DNA: TGTGCCAGCAACGCCTGGGGCAGGGCCTACGAGCAGTACTTC. The encoded protein is CASNAWGRAYEQYF.

The sample holds one count of this clone. The chain has TRBV7-6 and TRBJ2-1; the D is unclear. Germline CDR1 reads SGHVS; CDR2 reads FNYEAQ. Trimming removed 5 bases at V and 6 bases at J, with 17 bases between. This CDR3 spans 15 amino acids. CDR3 sequence: CASSVVLGPRNEQFF. CDR3 bases: TGTGCCAGCAGCGTTGTGCTAGGTCCTCGCAATGAGCAGTTCTTC. The variable domain in full, with the rest retrieved from reference TRBV7-6 and TRBJ2-1, is GAGVSQSPRYKVTKRGQDVALRCDPISGHVSLYWYRQALGQGPEFLTYFNYEAQQDKSGLPNDRFSAERPEGSISTLTIQRTEQRDSAMYRCASSVVLGPRNEQFFGPGTRLTVL.

This clone was found a few times. The rearrangement links TRBV30 to TRBJ1-1; D not certain. CDR3 size: 13 residues. CDR1 is GTSNPN, CDR2 SVGIG, per germline (reference sequence). V was clipped by 2 bases and J by 3 bases, with 10 bases between them. CDR3 nucleotides: TGTGCCTGGAGTCTCATCGGGTACACTGAAGCTTTCTTT. This codes for CAWSLIGYTEAFF.

This clone was observed a few times. This sequence joins TRBV5-4 and TRBJ1-3; 7 bases fit TRBD1. The V gene's germline CDR1 is SGHNT and CDR2 YYREEE (reference sequence). The V gene end was trimmed by 0 bases and the J gene end by 4 bases; junction bases not matched to a gene: 4. This CDR3 region has 15 residues. Here the CDR3 DNA reads TGTGCCAGCAGCTTGGACAGGGGATCCGGAAACACCATATATTTT. This codes for CASSLDRGSGNTIYF.

The rearrangement joins TRBV7-9 to TRBJ2-7; 11 nucleotides match TRBD2. J was trimmed by 1 base and V by 6 bases; bases with no gene match: 8. CDR1 SEHNR and CDR2 FQNEAQ come from the germline V gene (reference sequence). This CDR3 has 16 amino acids. CDR3 sequence (DNA): TGTGCCAGCAGGGGACTAGCGGAACTACCATCCTACGAGCAGTACTTC. It translates to CASRGLAELPSYEQYF.

The rearrangement uses TRBV6-5 and TRBJ1-5; maybe TRBD1 (6 bases). Germline V lookup: CDR1 MNHEY, CDR2 SVGAGI. The V and J ends lost 5 bases and 4 bases respectively, with 15 bases between them. The CDR3 consists of 15 residues. The CDR3 spells CASSRGQGLNQPQHF. CDR3 DNA: TGTGCCAGCAGTAGGGGACAAGGGCTTAATCAGCCCCAGCATTTT.

The chain combines TRBV4-2 with TRBJ2-7; possibly TRBD2 for D (6 bases). Trimming removed 1 base from V and 0 bases from J, with 10 bases in between. Germline CDR1 LGHNA, CDR2 YNFKEQ. This CDR3 is built from 15 residues. The CDR3 region has the DNA TGTGCCAGCAGCCAAGGGGGGGAGAGCTCCTACGAGCAGTACTTC. Its protein is CASSQGGESSYEQYF.

The J gene is TRBJ2-3, the V gene TRBV5-1; TRBD1 aligns across 7 bases. Per the germline V gene, CDR1 is SGHRS and CDR2 is YFSETQ. CDR3 size: 16 residues. J gave up 6 bases and V 4 bases, and 14 bases lay outside the gene matches. Written as DNA, the CDR3 is TGCGCCAGCAGCCCATCGACAGGGAACCCCATGGATACGCAGTATTTT. As protein: CASSPSTGNPMDTQYF.

The chain uses TRBV27 and TRBJ1-2, with 8 bases identical to TRBD1. Germline lookup yields CDR1 MNHEY and CDR2 SMNVEV (reference sequence). The CDR3 runs 13 residues. Trimming removed 6 bases from V and 4 bases from J; junction bases left unmatched: 4. In DNA, the CDR3 is TGTGCCAGCAGCCGCGACAGGGGCTATGGCTACACCTTC. Translation: CASSRDRGYGYTF.

V gene TRBV5-4 combines with J gene TRBJ2-5; 7 positions match TRBD2. Germline assignment: CDR1 SGHNT and CDR2 YYREEE (reference sequence). V lost 3 bases and J lost 4; bases outside the gene matches: 3. The CDR3 runs 13 residues. CDR3 in DNA: TGTGCCAGCAGCTACCCGGGGGGAGAGACCCAGTACTTC. This translates into CASSYPGGETQYF.

This chain joins TRBV11-2 and TRBJ2-3; 12 bases are a match to TRBD2. CDR1 is SGHAT, CDR2 FQNNGV, per germline. The V gene end was trimmed by 5 bases and the J gene end by 8 bases; junction bases not matched to a gene: 5. The CDR3 is 14 residues long. Here the CDR3 DNA reads TGTGCCAGCAGCACGGGACTAGCGGGCCGTACGCAGTATTTT. Protein product: CASSTGLAGRTQYF. Complete variable domain (other parts from reference TRBV11-2 and TRBJ2-3): EAGVAQSPRYKIIEKRQSVAFWCNPISGHATLYWYQQILGQGPKLLIQFQNNGVVDDSQLPKDRFSAERLKGVDSTLKIQPAKLEDSAVYLCASSTGLAGRTQYFGPGTRLTVL.